These 30 T cell receptor beta chains were sequenced from one sample in a study of radiation and T cells in renal cell carcinoma. Profiled with immunoSEQ multiplex PCR; TCRdb holds only in-frame clones, not every one. The sample has some 72,000 clones, 82% seen once. Sample time point: blood 2 weeks post-SBRT. Treatment reported: 15 Gy SBRT to primary tumor, nephrectomy 4 weeks later. The sample was blood, taken from a patient whose treatment included radiotherapy and nephrectomy. The receptors stem from a man aged 55-75 years with renal cell carcinoma.

The rearrangement links TRBV6-6 to TRBJ1-1; possibly TRBD1 for D (5 bases). From germline, CDR1 is MNHNY and CDR2 SVGAGI (reference sequence). This CDR3 comprises 15 residues. The germline V and J ends were trimmed by 6 bases and 3 bases, with 17 bases remaining between them. CDR3 DNA: TGTGCCAGCAGACCAGGGAATGGGTGGGACACTGAAGCTTTCTTT. Translation gives CASRPGNGWDTEAFF.

The CDR3 loop reads CASSAKRDRTGTSGYEQYF. The CDR3 nucleotides read TGTGCCAGCAGCGCAAAGAGGGACCGCACCGGGACTAGCGGCTACGAGCAGTACTTC. The J gene is TRBJ2-7, the V gene TRBV5-4; TRBD2 matches at 11 bases. Germline V gene sequence: CDR1 SGHNT, CDR2 YYREEE (reference sequence). Trimming removed 4 bases from V and 3 bases from J; junction bases left unmatched: 18. The length of the CDR3 is 19 residues. The full variable domain, in which reference TRBV5-4 and TRBJ2-7 provide the parts outside the CDR3, is ETGVTQSPTHLIKTRGQQVTLRCSSQSGHNTVSWYQQALGQGPQFIFQYYREEENGRGNFPPRFSGLQFPNYSSELNVNALELDDSALYLCASSAKRDRTGTSGYEQYFGPGTRLTVT.

The chain combines TRBV10-3 with TRBJ2-5; D may correspond to TRBD1 or TRBD2 (7 bases each). Germline-derived CDR1 and CDR2 are ENHRY and SYGVKD. This CDR3 is 14 amino acids long. V lost 6 bases and J lost 5, with 16 bases in between. CDR3 protein: CAIRSDREGETQYF. DNA of the CDR3: TGTGCCATCAGAAGCGACAGGGAGGGGGAGACCCAGTACTTC.

This clone was detected a few times. The J gene is TRBJ2-2, the V gene TRBV2; 8 nucleotides line up with TRBD2. CDR1 and CDR2 (germline): SNHLY, FYNNEI. J gave up 6 bases and V 2 bases, and 8 bases lay outside the gene matches. This CDR3 is built from 16 residues. The DNA of the CDR3 is TGTGCCAGCAGTGAAACCCCAGCGGGAGCGGCCGGGGAGCTGTTTTTT. Translation: CASSETPAGAAGELFF.

This chain uses TRBV5-1 with TRBJ2-1; TRBD2 matches at 11 bases. Germline CDR1 reads SGHRS; CDR2 reads YFSETQ. Losses at the gene ends were 6 bases for V and 0 bases for J; bases not matched to a gene: 2. The CDR3 totals 15 residues. This chain's CDR3 is CASTTSGSSYNEQFF. The CDR3 nucleotides read TGCGCCAGCACTACTAGCGGGAGCTCCTACAATGAGCAGTTCTTC.

DNA for the CDR3: TGTGCCATCAGTGAGTCGGACAGGGGGCGATACGAGCAGTACTTC. This sequence encodes CAISESDRGRYEQYF. The chain recombines TRBV10-3 with TRBJ2-7, with TRBD1 identical over 11 bases. This CDR3 has 15 amino acids. Losses at the gene ends were 0 bases for V and 4 bases for J; bases not matched to a gene: 2. Germline loops: CDR1 ENHRY, CDR2 SYGVKD.

The chain carries TRBV6-6 and TRBJ2-5, with 12 bases fitting TRBD1. The CDR3 consists of 16 residues. CDR1 is MNHNY and CDR2 is SVGAGI in the germline V gene (reference sequence). The ends lost 0 bases at V and 5 bases at J; junction bases unmatched: 4. The chain's CDR3 is CASSYSGQGAGETQYF. The CDR3 bases are TGTGCCAGCAGTTACTCGGGACAGGGGGCAGGGGAGACCCAGTACTTC.

The V gene is TRBV7-9, the J gene TRBJ1-2; no definite D call. Per the germline V gene, CDR1 is SEHNR and CDR2 is FQNEAQ (reference sequence). This CDR3 region has 16 residues. Trimming shortened V by 5 bases and J by 10 bases, and 26 bases separated the two germline ends. The CDR3 region is CASSPRVGPPAAVYTF. Written as DNA, the CDR3 is TGTGCCAGCAGCCCGCGGGTAGGGCCACCCGCCGCAGTCTACACCTTC.

The chain carries TRBV18 and TRBJ1-1; no definite D call. CDR3 length: 13 amino acids. The germline gives CDR1 KGHSH, CDR2 LQKENI. Trimming pared 2 bases from V and 7 bases from J, leaving 11 bases between. For the CDR3, the DNA is TGTGCCAGCTCACCAGATCGAAACGTTGAAGCTTTCTTT. This codes for CASSPDRNVEAFF.

The chain recombines TRBV7-3 with TRBJ2-5; D is perhaps TRBD2 (5 bases). The germline V gene has CDR1 SGHTA and CDR2 FQGTGA. V was pared by 1 base and J by 2 bases, with 14 bases between. CDR3 length equals 16 residues. CDR3 in DNA: TGTGCCAGCAGCTTAAAGGGCGGGCCTTCGCAAGAGACCCAGTACTTC. This codes for CASSLKGGPSQETQYF.

This chain uses TRBV4-1 with TRBJ2-3, with TRBD1 matching 7 bases. The CDR3 is made up of 15 amino acids. The germline gives CDR1 MGHRA, CDR2 YSYEKL. V gave up 2 bases and J gave up 2 bases; unmatched junction bases: 4. The CDR3 sequence is CASSQTTGTTDTQYF. The CDR3 nucleotides are TGCGCCAGCAGCCAAACGACAGGGACCACAGATACGCAGTATTTT.

The chain recombines TRBV6-5 with TRBJ2-2; tentative D call: TRBD2 (5 bases). The CDR3 is 13 residues long. The V end lost 0 bases, the J end lost 9 bases, and 8 bases lay between the germline ends. Germline CDR1 is MNHEY and CDR2 is SVGAGI. Here the CDR3 DNA reads TGTGCCAGCAGTTACTCGCGAGGGTGGGAGCTGTTTTTT. As protein: CASSYSRGWELFF.

The rearrangement joins TRBV5-1 to TRBJ2-7; TRBD2 aligns across 8 bases. The length of the CDR3 is 14 residues. The J segment lost 4 bases and the V segment lost 1 base, leaving 4 bases of the junction unmatched. Germline-derived CDR1 and CDR2 are SGHRS and YFSETQ. CDR3 nucleotide sequence: TGCGCCAGCAGCTTGAGCGGGAGTTTTTACGAGCAGTACTTC. Its translation: CASSLSGSFYEQYF.

J is TRBJ2-1 and V is TRBV10-1; 11 bases match TRBD2. Germline V lookup: CDR1 WNHNN, CDR2 SYGVQD (reference sequence). After removal of 5 bases from V and 2 bases from J, the junction contained 2 bases not matched to a gene. The CDR3 length is 15 residues. The CDR3 reads CASSSSGRPYNEQFF. In DNA form, the CDR3 reads TGCGCCAGCAGTTCTAGCGGGAGGCCCTACAATGAGCAGTTCTTC.

This chain links TRBV9 with TRBJ2-1; a possible D gene is TRBD2 (6 bases). The CDR3 spans 16 residues. CDR1 is SGDLS and CDR2 is YYNGEE in the germline V gene. Trimming took off 0 bases at V and 5 bases at J, with 15 bases between the two ends. This CDR3 reads CASSVAVRGINNEQFF. CDR3 sequence (DNA): TGTGCCAGCAGCGTAGCTGTCCGCGGGATCAACAATGAGCAGTTCTTC.

There are a few counts of this clone. V is TRBV4-1 and J is TRBJ2-1; 10 bases align to TRBD2. V lost 3 bases and J lost 4; bases outside the gene matches: 6. The CDR3 consists of 16 residues. The germline gives CDR1 MGHRA, CDR2 YSYEKL. The CDR3 reads CASSQATSGLYNEQFF. The CDR3 bases are TGCGCCAGCAGCCAGGCGACTAGCGGGTTGTACAATGAGCAGTTCTTC.

This sequence joins TRBV19 and TRBJ2-1; a possible D gene is TRBD2 (6 bases). Germline CDR1 is LNHDA and CDR2 is SQIVND (reference sequence). This CDR3 spans 14 amino acids. The ends were cut back, 4 bases at V and 4 bases at J, with 11 bases in the middle. Written as DNA, the CDR3 is TGTGCCAGTAGTAGGGACGGGACTTACAATGAGCAGTTCTTC. It encodes CASSRDGTYNEQFF.

The rearrangement links TRBV5-1 to TRBJ2-1, with 13 bases identical to TRBD2. Trimming removed 4 bases from V and 6 bases from J; junction bases left unmatched: 1. Germline CDR1 SGHRS, CDR2 YFSETQ. This CDR3 has 14 residues. The DNA for the CDR3 is TGCGCCAGCAGCCGGACTAGCGGGAGCAATGAGCAGTTCTTC. This gives the protein CASSRTSGSNEQFF.

The chain has TRBV19 and TRBJ1-2; possibly TRBD1 for D (6 bases). Germline-derived CDR1 and CDR2 are LNHDA and SQIVND (reference sequence). V dropped 8 bases and J dropped 2 bases, with 18 bases sitting between them. This CDR3 comprises 15 residues. The CDR3 loop is CASSARGAENYGYTF. The CDR3, as DNA: TGTGCCAGTTCCGCGCGGGGGGCGGAAAACTATGGCTACACCTTC.

The rearrangement joins TRBV10-3 to TRBJ2-7; no clear D gene. Germline values: CDR1 ENHRY, CDR2 SYGVKD. The CDR3 covers 15 residues. The V and J ends lost 7 bases and 3 bases respectively, with 19 bases between them. This CDR3 is CAITDPTAQDYEQYF. The CDR3 nucleotides are TGTGCCATCACAGACCCGACGGCCCAAGACTACGAGCAGTACTTC.

A few counts support this clone. The chain joins TRBV27 to TRBJ1-6; TRBD1 matches 8 bases. CDR3 length: 15 amino acids. Germline loops: CDR1 MNHEY, CDR2 SMNVEV (reference sequence). J lost 9 bases, V lost 2 bases, and 6 bases had no gene match. The CDR3 DNA follows: TGTGCCAGCAGTTTACAGGGGGCGGTCTTTTCACCCCTCCACTTT. Translation: CASSLQGAVFSPLHF.

The J gene is TRBJ2-5, the V gene TRBV5-4; tentatively, D is TRBD1 or TRBD2 (5 bases each). The CDR3 runs to 16 residues. Per the germline V gene, CDR1 is SGHNT and CDR2 is YYREEE (reference sequence). The germline V and J ends were trimmed by 2 bases and 2 bases, with 16 bases remaining between them. CDR3 nucleotide sequence: TGTGCCAGCAGCTTTGCGATTGAGGGACCACAAGAGACCCAGTACTTC. It translates to CASSFAIEGPQETQYF.

This rearrangement joins TRBV6-4 to TRBJ2-7; D may be TRBD1 (5 bases). Germline V gives CDR1 MRHNA, CDR2 SNTAGT. The ends were cut back, 1 base at V and 6 bases at J, with 7 bases in the middle. The CDR3 consists of 12 residues. CDR3 coding DNA: TGTGCCAGCAGTGACTTTCAGGGCGAGCAGTACTTC. It is translated as CASSDFQGEQYF.

The chain joins TRBV29-1 to TRBJ2-3; TRBD2 is a possible D gene (5 bases). The germline V and J ends were trimmed by 6 bases and 2 bases, with 18 bases remaining between them. This CDR3 region has 15 residues. Germline-derived CDR1 and CDR2 are SQVTM and ANQGSEA. CDR3 nucleotide sequence: TGCAGCGTCCTGCCACTAGACACTTTCACAGATACGCAGTATTTT. This sequence encodes CSVLPLDTFTDTQYF.

The genes are TRBV6-4 and TRBJ2-3; D might be TRBD2 (5 bases). Germline-derived CDR1 and CDR2 are MRHNA and SNTAGT. Trimming stripped 6 bases from V and 5 bases from J, with 12 bases between. CDR3 length: 13 residues. CDR3 residues: CASSARLLDTQYF. The CDR3, as DNA: TGTGCCAGCAGCGCCCGACTACTAGATACGCAGTATTTT.

The genes are TRBV4-1 and TRBJ1-4; TRBD1 aligns across 7 bases. The V gene's germline CDR1 is MGHRA and CDR2 YSYEKL. There are 17 residues in the CDR3. The trim removed 4 bases at V and 3 bases at J, leaving 11 bases unmatched. The CDR3 DNA reads TGCGCCAGCAGCCGGGGGTTACAGGGGAGGGCTAATGAAAAACTGTTTTTT. Its protein product is CASSRGLQGRANEKLFF.

The CDR3 spells CASSPNLPGTGELFF. In DNA, the CDR3 is TGTGCCAGCAGCCCGAATCTACCGGGGACCGGGGAGCTGTTTTTT. The gene calls are TRBV7-2 and TRBJ2-2; D is possibly TRBD2 (5 bases). With 5 bases removed from V and 5 bases from J, the gap between germline ends came to 15 bases. Germline V CDR1 and CDR2: SGHTA, FQGNSA. This CDR3 is built from 15 residues.

Regarding this clone: Other DNA sequences within the sample encode an identical CDR3. This CDR3 reads CASSPAENTEAFF. DNA of the CDR3: TGTGCCAGCTCACCGGCAGAGAACACTGAAGCTTTCTTT. The chain combines TRBV18 with TRBJ1-1, with D unclear. V was trimmed by 3 bases and J by 1 base, leaving 6 bases between them. The germline V gene has CDR1 KGHSH and CDR2 LQKENI. The CDR3 spans 13 residues.

The V and J genes are TRBV28 and TRBJ2-7; tentatively, D is TRBD1 (6 bases). CDR3 length: 14 residues. Trimming removed 4 bases at V and 4 bases at J, with 14 bases between. The germline V gene has CDR1 MDHEN and CDR2 SYDVKM. The CDR3 coding sequence is TGTGCCAGCAGTTACCAGGGGTCGAGTTACGAGCAGTACTTC. As protein: CASSYQGSSYEQYF.

The V gene is TRBV2, the J gene TRBJ2-7, with a possible D match to TRBD2 (6 bases). Germline V gene sequence: CDR1 SNHLY, CDR2 FYNNEI. This CDR3 spans 15 amino acids. Deletions cut 8 bases from V and 3 bases from J, with 20 bases between. As DNA, the CDR3 is TGTGCCAGCTTCGCCACCCAGGGAGGTGGCTACGAGCAGTACTTC. Translated: CASFATQGGGYEQYF.